This T cell receptor beta chain was sequenced for a study of cytomegalovirus exposure and HLA in healthy donors. Profiled with immunoSEQ multiplex PCR; TCRdb holds only in-frame clones, not every one. The sample consists of roughly 130,000 clones, 85% to 90% of them appearing once. This clone was seen a single time. V lost 5 bases to trimming and J lost 5 bases; unmatched junction nucleotides: 7. Per the germline V gene, CDR1 is SEHNR and CDR2 is FQNEAQ (reference sequence). The length of the CDR3 is 15 residues. The source is a young man in good health and CMV-seronegative. The sequencing input was PBMCs. The chain couples TRBV7-9 to TRBJ1-1; 11 positions match TRBD1. The CDR3 region is CASSGDGTGGTEAFF. In nucleotides, the CDR3 is TGTGCCAGCAGCGGAGACGGGACAGGGGGAACTGAAGCTTTCTTT.